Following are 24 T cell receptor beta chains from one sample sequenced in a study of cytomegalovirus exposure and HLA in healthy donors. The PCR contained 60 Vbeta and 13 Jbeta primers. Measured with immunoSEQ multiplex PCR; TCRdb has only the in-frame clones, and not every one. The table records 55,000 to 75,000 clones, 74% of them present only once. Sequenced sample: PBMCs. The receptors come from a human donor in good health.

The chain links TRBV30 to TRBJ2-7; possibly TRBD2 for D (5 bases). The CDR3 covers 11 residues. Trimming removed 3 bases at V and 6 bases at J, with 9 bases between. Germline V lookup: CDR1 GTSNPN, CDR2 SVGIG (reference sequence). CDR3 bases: TGTGCCTGGAGGGCCGGAGGCGAGCAGTACTTC. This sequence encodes CAWRAGGEQYF.

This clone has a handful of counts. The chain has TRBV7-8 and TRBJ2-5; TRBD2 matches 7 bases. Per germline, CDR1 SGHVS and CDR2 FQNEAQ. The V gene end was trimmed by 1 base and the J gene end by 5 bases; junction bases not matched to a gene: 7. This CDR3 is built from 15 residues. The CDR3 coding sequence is TGTGCCAGCAGCTTAGAATGGGGGGGAAGGGAGACCCAGTACTTC. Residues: CASSLEWGGRETQYF. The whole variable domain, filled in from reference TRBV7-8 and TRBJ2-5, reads GAGVSQSPRYKVAKRGQDVALRCDPISGHVSLFWYQQALGQGPEFLTYFQNEAQLDKSGLPSDRFFAERPEGSVSTLKIQRTQQEDSAVYLCASSLEWGGRETQYFGPGTRLLVL.

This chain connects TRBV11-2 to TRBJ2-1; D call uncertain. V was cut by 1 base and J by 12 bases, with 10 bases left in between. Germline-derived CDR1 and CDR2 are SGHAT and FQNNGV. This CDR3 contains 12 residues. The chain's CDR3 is CASSLGKPRQFF. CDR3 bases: TGTGCCAGCAGCTTAGGGAAGCCTAGGCAGTTCTTC.

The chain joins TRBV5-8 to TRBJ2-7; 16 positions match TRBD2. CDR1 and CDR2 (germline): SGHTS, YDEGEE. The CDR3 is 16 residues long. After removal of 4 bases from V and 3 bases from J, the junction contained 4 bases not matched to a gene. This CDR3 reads CASSAGLAGGFYEQYF. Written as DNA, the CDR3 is TGTGCCAGCAGCGCGGGACTAGCGGGAGGGTTCTACGAGCAGTACTTC.

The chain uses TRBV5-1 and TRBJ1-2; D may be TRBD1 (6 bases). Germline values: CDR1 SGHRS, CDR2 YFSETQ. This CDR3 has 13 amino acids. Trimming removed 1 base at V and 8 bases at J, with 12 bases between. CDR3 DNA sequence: TGCGCCAGCAGCTTGACCTACAGGGACGGCTACACCTTC. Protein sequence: CASSLTYRDGYTF.

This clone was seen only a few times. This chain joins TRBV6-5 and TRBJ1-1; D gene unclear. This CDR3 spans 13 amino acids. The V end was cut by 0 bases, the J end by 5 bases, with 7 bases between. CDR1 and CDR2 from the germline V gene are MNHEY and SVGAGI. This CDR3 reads CASSYSRVTEAFF. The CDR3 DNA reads TGTGCCAGCAGTTACTCGCGGGTGACTGAAGCTTTCTTT.

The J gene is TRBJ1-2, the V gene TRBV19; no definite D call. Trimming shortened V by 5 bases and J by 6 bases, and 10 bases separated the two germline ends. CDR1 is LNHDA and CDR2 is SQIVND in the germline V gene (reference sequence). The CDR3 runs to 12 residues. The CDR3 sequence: CASSLRGDGYTF. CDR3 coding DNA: TGTGCCAGTAGTCTTCGGGGAGATGGCTACACCTTC.

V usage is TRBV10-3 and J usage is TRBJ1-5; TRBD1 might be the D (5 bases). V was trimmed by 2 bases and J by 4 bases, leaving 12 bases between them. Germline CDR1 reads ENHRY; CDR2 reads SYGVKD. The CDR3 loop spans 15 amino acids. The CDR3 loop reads CAISEGIGVNQPQHF. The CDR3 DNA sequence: TGTGCCATCAGTGAGGGCATAGGGGTAAATCAGCCCCAGCATTTT.

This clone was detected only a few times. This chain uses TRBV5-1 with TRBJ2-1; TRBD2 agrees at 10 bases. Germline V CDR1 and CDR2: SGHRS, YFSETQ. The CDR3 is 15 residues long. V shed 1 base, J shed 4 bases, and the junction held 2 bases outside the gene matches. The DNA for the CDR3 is TGCGCCAGCAGCTTGACTAGCGGGACGTACAATGAGCAGTTCTTC. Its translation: CASSLTSGTYNEQFF.

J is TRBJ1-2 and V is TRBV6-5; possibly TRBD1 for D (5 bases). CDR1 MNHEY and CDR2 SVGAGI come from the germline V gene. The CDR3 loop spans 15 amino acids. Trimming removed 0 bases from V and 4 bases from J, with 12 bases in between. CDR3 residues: CASSYSGGSGYGYTF. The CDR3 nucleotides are TGTGCCAGCAGTTACTCGGGGGGATCCGGCTATGGCTACACCTTC.

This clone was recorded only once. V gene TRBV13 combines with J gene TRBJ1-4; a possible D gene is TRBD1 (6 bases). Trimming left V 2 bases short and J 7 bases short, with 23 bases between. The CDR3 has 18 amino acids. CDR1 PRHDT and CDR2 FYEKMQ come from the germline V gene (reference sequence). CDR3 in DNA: TGTGCCAGCAGCTTATCGGAAAAACATGCACAGGGAAGTGAAAAACTGTTTTTT. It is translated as CASSLSEKHAQGSEKLFF.

In DNA form, the CDR3 reads TGTGCCAGCAGTGAGAGAAGCACAGATACGCAGTATTTT. Translation gives CASSERSTDTQYF. The chain employs TRBV6-4 and TRBJ2-3; no firm D call. CDR1 and CDR2 (germline): MRHNA, SNTAGT. V was trimmed by 3 bases and J by 0 bases, leaving 4 bases between them. This CDR3 region has 13 residues.

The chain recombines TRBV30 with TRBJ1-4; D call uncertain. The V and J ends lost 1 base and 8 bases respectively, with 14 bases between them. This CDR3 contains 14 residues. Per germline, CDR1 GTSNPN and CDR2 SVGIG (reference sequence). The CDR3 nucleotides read TGTGCCTGGAGTGGACGGGTGCTACAAGAAAAACTGTTTTTT. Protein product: CAWSGRVLQEKLFF. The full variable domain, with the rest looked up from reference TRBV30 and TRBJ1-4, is SQTIHQWPATLVQPVGSPLSLECTVEGTSNPNLYWYRQAAGRGLQLLFYSVGIGQISSEVPQNLSASRPQDRQFILSSKKLLLSDSGFYLCAWSGRVLQEKLFFGSGTQLSVL.

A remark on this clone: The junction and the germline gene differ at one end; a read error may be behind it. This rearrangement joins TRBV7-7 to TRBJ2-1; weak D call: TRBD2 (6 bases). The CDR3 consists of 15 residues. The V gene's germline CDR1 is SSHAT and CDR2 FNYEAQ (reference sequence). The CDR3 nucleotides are TGTGCTAGCAGCTTAGGCAGGACTACCGGCGATGAGCAGTTCTTC. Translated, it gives CASSLGRTTGDEQFF.

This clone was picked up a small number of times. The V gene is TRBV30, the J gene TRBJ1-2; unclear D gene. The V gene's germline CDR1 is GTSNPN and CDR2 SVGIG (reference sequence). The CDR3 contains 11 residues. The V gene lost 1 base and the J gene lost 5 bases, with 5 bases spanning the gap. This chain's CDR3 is CAWSAGYGYTF. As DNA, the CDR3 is TGTGCCTGGAGTGCGGGTTATGGCTACACCTTC. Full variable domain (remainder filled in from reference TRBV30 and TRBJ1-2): SQTIHQWPATLVQPVGSPLSLECTVEGTSNPNLYWYRQAAGRGLQLLFYSVGIGQISSEVPQNLSASRPQDRQFILSSKKLLLSDSGFYLCAWSAGYGYTFGSGTRLTVV.

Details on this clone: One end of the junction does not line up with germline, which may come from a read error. CDR3 bases: TGTGCCAGCAGCCCCGCCGGGACTTACACCGGGAAGCTGTTTTTT. Translating it yields CASSPAGTYTGKLFF. V is TRBV7-3 and J is TRBJ2-2; D possibly corresponds to TRBD2 (6 bases). The germline V gene has CDR1 SGHTA and CDR2 FQGTGA. This CDR3 comprises 15 residues. Supplemented by reference TRBV7-3 and TRBJ2-2, the full variable domain reads GAGVSQTPSNKVTEKGKYVELRCDPISGHTALYWYRQSLGQGPEFLIYFQGTGAADDSGLPNDRFFAVRPEGSVSTLKIQRTERGDSAVYLCASSPAGTYTGKLFFGEGSRLTVL.

CDR3 sequence reads: CASSSESYNEQFF. The DNA for the CDR3 is TGTGCCAGCAGCTCTGAGTCCTACAATGAGCAGTTCTTC. This chain joins TRBV9 and TRBJ2-1, with no clear D. This CDR3 region has 13 residues. Germline V CDR1 and CDR2: SGDLS, YYNGEE. V lost 4 bases to trimming and J lost 1 base, with 6 bases between them.

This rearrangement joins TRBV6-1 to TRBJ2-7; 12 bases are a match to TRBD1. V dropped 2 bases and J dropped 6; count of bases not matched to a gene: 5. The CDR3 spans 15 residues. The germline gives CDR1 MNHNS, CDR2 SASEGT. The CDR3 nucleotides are TGTGCCAGCAGTGAACTCCGGGACAGGGGGCCCGAGCAGTACTTC. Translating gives CASSELRDRGPEQYF.

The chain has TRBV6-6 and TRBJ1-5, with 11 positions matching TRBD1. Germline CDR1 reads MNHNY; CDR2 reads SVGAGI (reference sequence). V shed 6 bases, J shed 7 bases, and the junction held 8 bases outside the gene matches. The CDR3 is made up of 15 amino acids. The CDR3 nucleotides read TGTGCCAGCAGCTCCGGACAGGGGGCGTACCAGCCCCAGCATTTT. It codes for CASSSGQGAYQPQHF.

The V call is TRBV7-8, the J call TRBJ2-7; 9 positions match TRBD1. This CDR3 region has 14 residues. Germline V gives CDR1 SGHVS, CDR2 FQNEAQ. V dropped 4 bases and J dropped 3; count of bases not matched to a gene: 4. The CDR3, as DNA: TGTGCCAGCAGCTCCGGGACAGGGAACTACGAGCAGTACTTC. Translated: CASSSGTGNYEQYF.

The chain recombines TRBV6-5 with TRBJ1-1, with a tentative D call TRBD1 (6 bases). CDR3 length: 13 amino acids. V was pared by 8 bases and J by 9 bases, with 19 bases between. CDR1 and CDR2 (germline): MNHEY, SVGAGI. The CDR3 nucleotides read TGTGCCAGCCTCGGTAAGGGGGGGAGGAAAGCTTTCTTT. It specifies CASLGKGGRKAFF.

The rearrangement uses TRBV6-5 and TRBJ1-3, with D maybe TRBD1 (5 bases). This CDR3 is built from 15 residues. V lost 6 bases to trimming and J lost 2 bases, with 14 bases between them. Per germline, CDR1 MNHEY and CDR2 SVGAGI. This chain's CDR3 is CASSSGRGAGNTIYF. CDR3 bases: TGTGCCAGCAGCTCAGGGCGTGGAGCTGGAAACACCATATATTTT.

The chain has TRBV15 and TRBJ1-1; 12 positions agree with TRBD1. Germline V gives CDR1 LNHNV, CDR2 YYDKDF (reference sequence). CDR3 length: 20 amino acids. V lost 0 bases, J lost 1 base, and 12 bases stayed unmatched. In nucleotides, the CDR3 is TGTGCCACCAGCAGAGATTCCGGGACAGGGGGCGAATTGTGGAACACTGAAGCTTTCTTT. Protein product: CATSRDSGTGGELWNTEAFF.

CDR3 nucleotides: TGTGCCAGCAGTGAATCGGGGAATGAGCAGTTCTTC. Amino acids: CASSESGNEQFF. V and J are TRBV25-1 and TRBJ2-1, with D possibly being TRBD2 (5 bases). Trimming stripped 1 base from V and 7 bases from J, with 5 bases between. There are 12 residues in the CDR3. Germline values: CDR1 MGHDK, CDR2 SYGVNS.